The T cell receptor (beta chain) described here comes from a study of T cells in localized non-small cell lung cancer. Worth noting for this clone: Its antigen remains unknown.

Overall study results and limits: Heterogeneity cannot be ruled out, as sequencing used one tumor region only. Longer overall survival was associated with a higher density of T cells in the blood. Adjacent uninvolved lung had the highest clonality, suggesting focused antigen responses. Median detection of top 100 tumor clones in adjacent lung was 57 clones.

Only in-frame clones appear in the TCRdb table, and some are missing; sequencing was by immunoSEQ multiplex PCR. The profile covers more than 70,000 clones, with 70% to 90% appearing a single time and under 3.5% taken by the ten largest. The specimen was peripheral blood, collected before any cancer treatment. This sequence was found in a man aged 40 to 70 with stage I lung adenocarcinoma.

CDR3 in amino acids: CASSMRSRQGNTGELFF. In DNA, the CDR3 is TGTGCCAGTAGTATGAGGTCTCGGCAGGGCAACACCGGGGAGCTGTTTTTT. The J gene is TRBJ2-2, the V gene TRBV19; perhaps TRBD1 as D (5 bases). Germline CDR1 and CDR2: LNHDA and SQIVND (reference sequence). This CDR3 is 17 amino acids long. V shed 3 bases and J shed 2 bases, with 16 bases lying between them. The whole variable domain, remainder taken from reference TRBV19 and TRBJ2-2, is DGGITQSPKYLFRKEGQNVTLSCEQNLNHDAMYWYRQDPGQGLRLIYYSQIVNDFQKGDIAEGYSVSREKKESFPLTVTSAQKNPTAFYLCASSMRSRQGNTGELFFGEGSRLTVL.